The 2 T cell receptor beta chains in this list originate from one sample, sequenced in a study of early T cells in non-severe SARS-CoV-2 infection. TCRdb reanalysed the 5' RACE reads using MiXCR and keeps one entry per CDR3 protein. The top ten hold around 2.8% of the sample, which has 46,000 or so distinct CDR3 sequences, roughly 4% seen once. Material for sequencing was whole blood. The receptors derive from an adult who was a healthcare worker with PCR-confirmed SARS-CoV-2 infection or an uninfected control (not recorded which).

Ten or more counts support this clonotype. The chain is built from TRBV13 and TRBJ2-1; 13 bases are shared with TRBD2. CDR1 is PRHDT and CDR2 is FYEKMQ in the germline V gene (reference sequence). The CDR3 contains 14 residues. V shed 8 bases and J 6 bases; nucleotides not matched to a gene: 4. The CDR3 reads CASGTSGGVNEQFF. The CDR3 DNA follows: TGTGCCAGCGGAACTAGCGGGGGGGTCAATGAGCAGTTCTTC.

The chain carries TRBV9 and TRBJ2-1, with D hard to call. CDR1 and CDR2 (germline): SGDLS, YYNGEE. Trimming left V 0 bases short and J 4 bases short, with 11 bases between. The CDR3 has 15 amino acids. The CDR3, as DNA: TGTGCCAGCAGCGTAGACGGGCAGGTTTACAATGAGCAGTTCTTC. Its protein product is CASSVDGQVYNEQFF.